Below, one T cell receptor (beta chain) is given with its context. The record originates from a study of regulatory T cells in long-lasting Graves disease. Overall study context: Over 5 years on antithyroid drugs plus positive TSH receptor antibodies marked Graves' disease as persistent.

Relying on iRepertoire HTBI primers and Arm-PCR of CDR3 regions, the team built TCR beta libraries. One entry per CDR3 protein, called by TCRdb with MiXCR from the multiplex PCR reads. Altogether about 470,000 distinct CDR3 sequences are present, around 21% being singletons, with the ten largest covering 7.8%. Time point denoted: persistent/refractory GD, antithyroid drugs over 5 years with positive TRAb. PBMCs were the source of the RNA used for TCR sequencing. Graves' disease diagnoses used American Thyroid Association guidelines. The sample here was peripheral blood mononuclear cells (PBMCs), taken when the disease was refractory, from a patient treated with antithyroid drugs. The receptor's source is a female donor with Graves disease.

This CDR3 is CAISEGIKTDTQYF. The DNA of the CDR3 is TGTGCCATCAGTGAGGGTATAAAAACAGATACGCAGTATTTT. The chain carries TRBV10-3 and TRBJ2-3, with no clear D. Germline loops: CDR1 ENHRY, CDR2 SYGVKD. The ends were cut back, 2 bases at V and 3 bases at J, with 9 bases in the middle. The CDR3 consists of 14 residues.